Listed below are T cell receptor beta chains from one sample, sequenced in a study of response to subunit inactivated influenza vaccine. Via MiXCR, TCRdb re-called the RT-PCR reads, giving one row per CDR3 protein. The sample contains about 480,000 distinct CDR3 sequences, 10% to 15% of which appear only once. This specimen consisted of PBMCs from blood, obtained 35 to 45 days after vaccination. The receptors stem from a man over 45 who received an inactivated influenza vaccine. The CDR3 runs from the conserved cysteine through the conserved F or W. A D gene is named only where the DNA matches it firmly. Clone size is shown for a subset of rows, as once, few, many or a class of expanded clone.

V	J	D	size	DNA	CDR3
TRBV20-1	TRBJ1-6	-	many	TGCAGTGTTCGGACGGAGTCTAATTCACCCCTCCACTTT	CSVRTESNSPLHF
TRBV19	TRBJ2-2	-	few	TGTGCCAGTAGTATAGCCGGGAAGACCGGGGAGCTGTTTTTT	CASSIAGKTGELFF
TRBV7-9	TRBJ2-3	TRBD2	-	TGTGCCAGCAGCCCGGGGCTAGCGGGGGTCTCCACAGATACGCAGTATTTT	CASSPGLAGVSTDTQYF
TRBV27	TRBJ1-2	TRBD1	-	TGTGCCAGCAGGGGCGGACAGGGCCGCGGAAACTATGGCTACACCTTC	CASRGGQGRGNYGYTF
TRBV28	TRBJ1-6	-	few	TGTGCCAGCAGTTTACCAGGGTGGAATTCACCCCTCCACTTT	CASSLPGWNSPLHF
TRBV5-1	TRBJ2-7	-	many	TGCGCCAGCAGCTTGGCAGCGGTCAGGAGCGTCGAGCAGTACTTC	CASSLAAVRSVEQYF
TRBV4-1	TRBJ2-7	TRBD2	-	TGCGCCAGCAGCCAAGGACCGACTAGCGGGTTCTACGAGCAGTACTTC	CASSQGPTSGFYEQYF
TRBV20-1	TRBJ2-1	-	few	TGCAGTGCTAGAGATCACAGGGTCCTCTGGGCCCTGCATGAGCAGTTCTTC	CSARDHRVLWALHEQFF
TRBV4-2	TRBJ2-7	-	few	TGTGCCAGCAGCCAAGATCGCGTGGGAGAGGAGCAGTACTTC	CASSQDRVGEEQYF
TRBV24-1	TRBJ2-2	-	few	TGTGCCACCAGTGATTACCGGGACTACACCGGGGAGCTGTTTTTT	CATSDYRDYTGELFF
TRBV5-1	TRBJ2-2	-	many	TGCGCCAGCAGCTTGGGCGGGGTCGCGGAGCTGTTTTTT	CASSLGGVAELFF
TRBV12-3/TRBV12-4	TRBJ2-1	TRBD2	many	TGTGCCAGCAGTTCCCTCGGTAGCGGGAGGTCCCACAATGAGCAGTTCTTC	CASSSLGSGRSHNEQFF
TRBV20-1	TRBJ2-7	-	-	TGCAGTCCTAGGCAGCGGGTCCCCTACGAGCAGTACTTC	CSPRQRVPYEQYF
TRBV20-1	TRBJ2-2	-	few	TGCAGTGCTACCGGAGGGGGGGGCCTGTTTTTT	CSATGGGGLFF
TRBV2	TRBJ2-7	-	few	TGTGCCAGCAGTGTGACGATATACGAGCAGTACTTC	CASSVTIYEQYF
TRBV7-2	TRBJ2-2	-	-	TGTGCCAGCAGCTTCCGAGCCCGCACCGGGGAGCTGTTTTTT	CASSFRARTGELFF
TRBV4-3	TRBJ2-3	-	many	TGCGCCAGCAGCCAAGATCTCGTCGCCACAGATACGCAGTATTTT	CASSQDLVATDTQYF
TRBV7-9	TRBJ1-3	-	-	TGTGCCAGCAGCTTAGTTCTCTCTGGAAACACCATATATTTT	CASSLVLSGNTIYF
TRBV20-1	TRBJ2-1	-	many	TGCAGTGCACGCACATCTATAGGGTACAATGAGCAGTTCTTC	CSARTSIGYNEQFF
TRBV12-3/TRBV12-4	TRBJ1-1	-	-	TGTGCCAGCAGGAGAAGGGACCTGAACACTGAAGCTTTCTTT	CASRRRDLNTEAFF
TRBV12-3/TRBV12-4	TRBJ1-4	-	many	TGTGCCAGCAGTTTACTCCCCGACGGTGAAAAACTGTTTTTT	CASSLLPDGEKLFF
TRBV11-2	TRBJ2-1	-	few	TGTGCCAGCAGCTTAGGGGTCCCTACCTCCGGGGAGGATGAGCAGTTCTTC	CASSLGVPTSGEDEQFF
TRBV10-3	TRBJ2-2	-	few	TGTGCCACTCTGGAGTCGGGGTCGGTCACCGGGGAGCTGTTTTTT	CATLESGSVTGELFF
TRBV20-1	TRBJ2-5	TRBD1	once	TGCAGTGCTAGAGATCAACGACAAGGTTTAGACAGGGTCGAGACCCAGTACTTC	CSARDQRQGLDRVETQYF
TRBV20-1	TRBJ1-2	-	-	TGCAGTGTAGGGTCTAACTATGGCTACACCTTC	CSVGSNYGYTF
TRBV12-3/TRBV12-4	TRBJ1-5	-	few	TGTGCCAGCAGTGCCGACAGAGTTAATCAGCCCCAGCATTTT	CASSADRVNQPQHF
TRBV12-3/TRBV12-4	TRBJ2-6	-	once	TGTGCCAGCACCCCCTGGGGGCCTGGGGCCAACGTCCTGACTTTC	CASTPWGPGANVLTF
TRBV15	TRBJ1-1	-	-	TGTGCCACCAGCAGAGGCCCGGGGTCAGCTTTCTTT	CATSRGPGSAFF
TRBV14	TRBJ2-1	TRBD1	-	TGTGCCAGCAGCCAACGGGACAGGGTATACAATGAGCAGTTCTTC	CASSQRDRVYNEQFF
TRBV30	TRBJ2-3	-	-	TGTGCCTGGAGTGAGCAGTCCGGAGATACGCAGTATTTT	CAWSEQSGDTQYF
TRBV4-3	TRBJ1-1	-	few	TGCGCCAGCAGCCAAGATGAGGTGGGGAACACTGAAGCTTTCTTT	CASSQDEVGNTEAFF
TRBV6-2/TRBV6-3	TRBJ2-7	-	few	TGTGCCAGCACTCCCCGGAATTACTACGAGCAGTACTTC	CASTPRNYYEQYF
TRBV4-3	TRBJ2-7	TRBD1	few	TGCGCCAGCAGCCGAGACAGGGGTAGGTTCTACGAGCAGTACTTC	CASSRDRGRFYEQYF
TRBV2	TRBJ2-2	TRBD2	few	TGTGCCAGCAGTGAGACTAGCTTCACCGGGGAGCTGTTTTTT	CASSETSFTGELFF
TRBV12-3/TRBV12-4	TRBJ1-2	-	few	TGTGCCAGCAGTGCCACTTCGTTCTATGGCTACACCTTC	CASSATSFYGYTF
TRBV20-1	TRBJ2-7	-	many	TGCAGTGCTAGAGATAGGTTGGCCCCCTTTACGGACGAGCAGTACTTC	CSARDRLAPFTDEQYF
TRBV12-3/TRBV12-4	TRBJ1-1	-	few	TGTGCCAGCACCCGGACAGTGGTAGGCACTGAAGCTTTCTTT	CASTRTVVGTEAFF
TRBV4-1	TRBJ2-7	-	-	TGCGCCAGCAGCCAAGATTCTGAGACTAGGAGAGACTTC	CASSQDSETRRDF
TRBV20-1	TRBJ2-2	-	-	TGCTGTGCTAGATCCTTGAGTCGTTCGAACACCGGGGAGCTGTTTTTT	CCARSLSRSNTGELFF
TRBV20-1	TRBJ2-1	TRBD2	few	TGCAGTGCTAGAGAACCGGGACTAGCGGGAGAGCAGTTCTTC	CSAREPGLAGEQFF
TRBV29-1	TRBJ2-1	-	-	TGCAGCGTTGAAGAAGGAGGGCAGCCCAACAATGAGCAGTTCTTC	CSVEEGGQPNNEQFF
TRBV5-1	TRBJ1-1	-	many	TGCGCCAGCAGCTTGATAGGGATGAACACTGAAGCTTTCTTT	CASSLIGMNTEAFF
TRBV12-3/TRBV12-4	TRBJ1-5	-	few	TGTGCCAGCAGTTTAAATGAAGGTCAGCCCCAGCATTTT	CASSLNEGQPQHF